A selection of T cell receptor beta chains follows, all from one sample in a study of blood T cell repertoires in COVID-19. Assay used: immunoSEQ multiplex PCR; TCRdb lists only in-frame clones, some missing. The sample comprises a few hundred thousand clones, about 90% of which are singletons, and 2.5% to 3.5% rests with the top ten. The sample comprised PBMCs or T cells enriched from blood (not recorded which). The source is a woman in her twenties or thirties who had recovered from COVID-19. CDR3s include the opening cysteine and the closing phenylalanine or tryptophan. A D gene is named only where the DNA matches it firmly. Not every row has a clone size; where given, it reads once, few, many or a size class.

TRBD1,TRBV12-5,TRBJ1-2,.,TGTGCTAGTGCTGGGACAGGGGGAGACACTAACTATGGCTACACCTTC,CASAGTGGDTNYGYTF
.,TRBV9,TRBJ2-1,.,TGTGCCAGCAGCGCTCAGACAGAGAGCTCCTACAATGAGCAGTTCTTC,CASSAQTESSYNEQFF
TRBD2,TRBV4-1,TRBJ2-3,.,TGCGCCAGCAGCCAAAATAGCGGGATCACAGATACGCAGTATTTT,CASSQNSGITDTQYF
TRBD2,TRBV5-5,TRBJ2-3,few,TGTGCCAGCACTCCCCGGGGACTACCCACAGATACGCAGTATTTT,CASTPRGLPTDTQYF
TRBD2,TRBV2,TRBJ2-3,.,TGTGCCAGCAGTGACCCAAGACTAGCGGGAGGACCAGATACGCAGTATTTT,CASSDPRLAGGPDTQYF
TRBD1,TRBV5-1,TRBJ1-4,once,TGCGCCAGCAGCTGGACAGGCCCTAGGGAAAAACTGTTTTTT,CASSWTGPREKLFF
.,TRBV29-1,TRBJ1-2,once,TGCAGCGTTGAAGGACAGGTCTATGGCTACACCTTC,CSVEGQVYGYTF
TRBD2,TRBV29-1,TRBJ2-7,.,TGCAGCGTTGCAAAGTCTAGCGGGAGGGCGTACGAGCAGTACTTC,CSVAKSSGRAYEQYF
.,TRBV3-1/TRBV3-2,TRBJ1-5,.,TGTGCCAGCAGCCAAGAACCCAGGGGCCAATCAGCCCAGCATTTT,CASSQEPRGQSAQHF
.,TRBV27,TRBJ1-2,.,TGTGCCAGCAGTTTGGGACAAGGGGTCTATGGCTACACCTTC,CASSLGQGVYGYTF
.,TRBV7-5,TRBJ2-5,once,TGTGCCAGAAGCTTAGGATCGGGCGGGGTCATTGAAGAGACCCAGTACTTC,CARSLGSGGVIEETQYF
TRBD1,TRBV15,TRBJ1-4,.,TGTGCCACCAGCAGCTCCGTGGGCAGGGGGCAGGAAAAACTGTTTTTT,CATSSSVGRGQEKLFF
TRBD1,TRBV20-1,TRBJ1-2,once,TGCAGTGCTAGTAACCCCCGACAGGGTGACTATGGCTACACCTTC,CSASNPRQGDYGYTF
TRBD1,TRBV5-1,TRBJ2-7,.,TGCGCCAGCAGCCCTGGGGACAGCTACGAGCAGTACTTC,CASSPGDSYEQYF
.,TRBV7-6,TRBJ2-2,.,TGTGCCAGCAGCTTAGGGGGGGCCGGGGAGCTGTTTTTT,CASSLGGAGELFF
TRBD1,TRBV6-5,TRBJ2-7,.,TGTGCCAGCACACGCGGACAGGGGTACTACGAGCAGTACTTC,CASTRGQGYYEQYF
TRBD1,TRBV29-1,TRBJ2-7,.,TGCAGCGCTCGGGACAGAGCCTACGAGCAGTACTTC,CSARDRAYEQYF